This TCR beta chain was sequenced in a study of prognosis after radiotherapy for stage I lung cancer. Study outcomes and limitations: Divergent TRBV and TRBJ gene usage has reportedly been observed between patients with and without metastases.

Two rounds of multiplex PCR amplified TCR beta CDR3 from genomic DNA. For every TRBV and TRBJ gene, a specific primer was used in first-round PCR. TCRdb analysed the multiplex PCR reads with MiXCR anew, one entry per CDR3 protein. This table has about 14,000 distinct CDR3 sequences, about 27% appearing once. Ten or more counts support this clonotype. Its antigen is undetermined. Germline assignment: CDR1 SGHVS and CDR2 FQNEAQ. The CDR3 runs 13 residues. V was trimmed by 5 bases and J by 8 bases, leaving 12 bases between them. V gene TRBV7-8 combines with J gene TRBJ1-4; possible D gene TRBD1, 5 bases. The receptor's source is a donor at least 50 years old with non-small cell lung cancer. Sequenced here: PBMCs, sampled before or after stereotactic body radiation therapy (not recorded which). CDR3 region: CASSRQGTEKLFF. CDR3 bases: TGTGCCAGCAGCCGTCAGGGAACGGAAAAACTGTTTTTT. Full variable domain (remainder filled in from reference TRBV7-8 and TRBJ1-4): GAGVSQSPRYKVAKRGQDVALRCDPISGHVSLFWYQQALGQGPEFLTYFQNEAQLDKSGLPSDRFFAERPEGSVSTLKIQRTQQEDSAVYLCASSRQGTEKLFFGSGTQLSVL.